One and the same sample provided the 15 T cell receptor beta chains below, sequenced in a study of PD-1 blockade in mismatch repair-deficient tumors. Assay: immunoSEQ multiplex PCR; the TCRdb copy retains only in-frame clones and omits some. The repertoire holds some 110,000 clones, with more than 60% as singletons. The sample in question was peripheral blood, obtained 60 weeks after starting pembrolizumab. The receptors stem from an adult with mismatch repair-deficient cancer.

This chain links TRBV7-9 with TRBJ1-2; weak D call: TRBD1 (6 bases). V lost 10 bases to trimming and J lost 6 bases, with 15 bases between them. The CDR3 loop spans 12 amino acids. Germline CDR1 SEHNR, CDR2 FQNEAQ (reference sequence). DNA for the CDR3: TGTGCCACACATACAGGGAAAGATGGCTACACCTTC. It codes for CATHTGKDGYTF.

The chain recombines TRBV7-3 with TRBJ2-6, with unresolved D. Trimming took off 0 bases at V and 3 bases at J, with 0 bases between the two ends. Germline V lookup: CDR1 SGHTA, CDR2 FQGTGA. The CDR3 loop spans 13 amino acids. Written as DNA, the CDR3 is TGTGCCAGCAGCTTAACTGGGGCCAACGTCCTGACTTTC. It codes for CASSLTGANVLTF. Looking up the rest from reference TRBV7-3 and TRBJ2-6 gives the full variable domain: GAGVSQTPSNKVTEKGKYVELRCDPISGHTALYWYRQSLGQGPEFLIYFQGTGAADDSGLPNDRFFAVRPEGSVSTLKIQRTERGDSAVYLCASSLTGANVLTFGAGSRLTVL.

For the CDR3, the DNA is TGCGCCAGCAGCTTGCAGGGGACCTACAATGAGCAGTTCTTC. It yields the protein CASSLQGTYNEQFF. V usage is TRBV5-1 and J usage is TRBJ2-1; maybe TRBD1 (6 bases). V lost 1 base, J lost 2 bases, and 7 bases lay in between. This CDR3 spans 14 amino acids. Germline CDR1 SGHRS, CDR2 YFSETQ.

This clone appeared a few times. The rearrangement uses TRBV27 and TRBJ2-2; D remains unclear. The CDR3 runs to 12 residues. Trimming removed 6 bases from V and 0 bases from J, with 2 bases in between. From germline, CDR1 is MNHEY and CDR2 SMNVEV (reference sequence). CDR3 nucleotides: TGTGCCAGCAGCACGAACACCGGGGAGCTGTTTTTT. Amino acids: CASSTNTGELFF.

Only a few counts were recorded for this clone. The chain uses TRBV5-1 and TRBJ1-2, with D possibly TRBD1 on 5 matching bases. Germline V gene data show CDR1 as SGHRS and CDR2 as YFSETQ. The CDR3 is 14 residues long. The ends were cut back, 4 bases at V and 3 bases at J, with 13 bases in the middle. The CDR3 loop reads CASSGGTDYYGYTF. CDR3 in DNA: TGCGCCAGCAGCGGCGGGACGGACTACTATGGCTACACCTTC.

The rearrangement uses TRBV2 and TRBJ2-1; D is possibly TRBD1 (5 bases). CDR1 is SNHLY and CDR2 is FYNNEI in the germline V gene. V lost 7 bases and J 0 bases, leaving 7 bases between the germline ends. The CDR3 spans 13 residues. The CDR3 is CASIQGSYNEQFF. CDR3 DNA sequence: TGTGCCAGCATTCAGGGCTCCTACAATGAGCAGTTCTTC.

This sequence joins TRBV6-5 and TRBJ1-2; D is perhaps TRBD1 (6 bases). Germline CDR1 and CDR2: MNHEY and SVGAGI. The CDR3 consists of 14 residues. The ends were cut back, 2 bases at V and 2 bases at J, with 9 bases in the middle. DNA of the CDR3: TGTGCCAGCAGTTACAGAGGGGGAAACTATGGCTACACCTTC. Its translation is CASSYRGGNYGYTF.

The chain employs TRBV9 and TRBJ1-2, with D possibly TRBD1 on 6 matching bases. Trimming took off 0 bases at V and 4 bases at J, with 10 bases between the two ends. There are 14 residues in the CDR3. The germline gives CDR1 SGDLS, CDR2 YYNGEE. The CDR3 DNA follows: TGTGCCAGCAGCGTAGAGGCAGGGGCCTATGGCTACACCTTC. Its protein is CASSVEAGAYGYTF.

V usage is TRBV5-6 and J usage is TRBJ2-5, with D perhaps matching TRBD2 (6 bases). CDR1 SGHDT and CDR2 YYEEEE come from the germline V gene. This CDR3 region has 13 residues. Trimming removed 3 bases from V and 5 bases from J, with 11 bases in between. CDR3 nucleotide sequence: TGTGCCAGCAGCTCCGGAGGGTCCGAGACCCAGTACTTC. Translating it yields CASSSGGSETQYF.

The rearrangement joins TRBV5-6 to TRBJ2-1; D remains unclear. V gave up 0 bases and J gave up 5 bases, with 12 bases separating them. This CDR3 contains 15 residues. Germline CDR1 is SGHDT and CDR2 is YYEEEE. Written as DNA, the CDR3 is TGTGCCAGCAGCTTGGCCAAGAAGAGAGACAATGAGCAGTTCTTC. It encodes CASSLAKKRDNEQFF.

The V call is TRBV27, the J call TRBJ2-7; 8 nucleotides align to TRBD2. This CDR3 region has 14 residues. Germline V gives CDR1 MNHEY, CDR2 SMNVEV (reference sequence). V dropped 8 bases and J dropped 3; count of bases not matched to a gene: 9. The CDR3: CASQPGTRYYEQYF. CDR3 DNA sequence: TGTGCCAGCCAACCCGGGACTAGATACTACGAGCAGTACTTC.

This clone was detected only once. This chain joins TRBV5-8 and TRBJ2-1; 10 bases match TRBD2. This CDR3 is 15 amino acids long. Germline CDR1 SGHTS, CDR2 YDEGEE. J lost 0 bases, V lost 5 bases, and 2 bases had no gene match. The CDR3 sequence is CASRRTSGSYNEQFF. For the CDR3, the DNA is TGTGCCAGCAGGAGGACTAGCGGCTCCTACAATGAGCAGTTCTTC. The whole variable domain, filled in from reference TRBV5-8 and TRBJ2-1, reads EAGVTQSPTHLIKTRGQQATLRCSPISGHTSVYWYQQALGLGLQFLLWYDEGEERNRGNFPPRFSGRQFPNYSSELNVNALELEDSALYLCASRRTSGSYNEQFFGPGTRLTVL.

V gene TRBV9 combines with J gene TRBJ2-1; 10 bases are shared with TRBD2. Germline CDR1 SGDLS, CDR2 YYNGEE. V lost 5 bases to trimming and J lost 5 bases; unmatched junction nucleotides: 4. This CDR3 is built from 14 residues. CDR3: CASSGLADDNEQFF. In DNA form, the CDR3 reads TGTGCCAGCAGTGGACTAGCGGACGACAATGAGCAGTTCTTC.

The rearrangement joins TRBV5-4 to TRBJ2-3; D is ambiguous. Per germline, CDR1 SGHNT and CDR2 YYREEE (reference sequence). Trimming cost V 1 base and J 0 bases, with 0 bases left between them. This CDR3 has 12 amino acids. The CDR3, as DNA: TGTGCCAGCAGCTTGAGCACAGATACGCAGTATTTT. Residues: CASSLSTDTQYF.

This clone was observed a single time. V usage is TRBV19 and J usage is TRBJ1-1; D remains unclear. The V and J ends lost 2 bases and 9 bases respectively, with 13 bases between them. The germline V gene encodes CDR1 LNHDA and CDR2 SQIVND (reference sequence). CDR3 length: 13 amino acids. The CDR3 protein is CASSIPDPRKAFF. The DNA for the CDR3 is TGTGCCAGTAGTATACCAGACCCCCGGAAAGCTTTCTTT.